This T cell receptor (beta chain) was recovered during a study of tumor-infiltrating lymphocytes in primary liver carcinoma. Broader study findings: The study found only about 7-25% of top clones in all five tumor regions.

The CDR3 has 13 residues. From germline, CDR1 is SGHAT and CDR2 FQDESV (reference sequence). As regards this clonotype: What it binds is unknown. Sequence at one end of the junction differs from germline and may be a read error.

Co-extraction of both nucleic acids (RNA and DNA) used roughly 20-33 mg of unsorted bulk tissue. The authors made TCR beta cDNA from around 500 ng total RNA with a constant-region primer. Sequencing libraries for TCR beta derived from three nested multiplex PCR rounds that used slightly modified ARM-PCR. Each of the first two PCR rounds ran roughly 9 cycles with TRBV1-TRBV30 forward and C-beta reverse primers. MiXCR, run by TCRdb on the multiplex PCR reads, gives a single entry per CDR3 protein. This table has about 54,000 distinct CDR3 sequences, 70% to 80% appearing once. The receptor was isolated from a man in his forties with primary liver carcinoma and hepatitis B virus infection. The rearrangement links TRBV11-1 to TRBJ2-2; D perhaps matches TRBD2 (6 bases). Sample: liver tumor tissue from sampling region 2. Stated subset: tumor region T2, inferior pole. DNA of the CDR3: TGTGCCAGCAACCTACTAGCCGGCGGGGAGCTGTTCTTT. It translates to CASNLLAGGELFF.